This T cell receptor beta chain comes out of a study of T cell repertoires in cytomegalovirus infection. Study-level information: It was the public TCR beta signatures that indicated both CMV infection and matching HLA type. Notes on the study in general: HLA-C-restricted TCR beta clonotypes specific for CMV led the ex vivo response.

One entry per CDR3 protein results from TCRdb running MiXCR on the reads. The repertoire has about 60,000 distinct CDR3 sequences, roughly 34% of them found once; the top ten carry roughly two thirds. The germline V gene encodes CDR1 SGHRS and CDR2 YFSETQ. This CDR3 contains 15 residues. Trimming removed 3 bases from V and 5 bases from J; junction bases left unmatched: 7. This clonotype has more than one count but fewer than ten. Its cognate antigen is unknown. The sequence was obtained from a human donor in good health (CMV status not recorded). Some clones in this sample may be carry-over from other donors' samples. Sequenced material: PBMCs, sequenced either directly or after in vitro stimulation (not recorded which). V gene TRBV5-1 combines with J gene TRBJ1-1; 10 bases map to TRBD1. Written as DNA, the CDR3 is TGCGCCAGCAGCTCCGGGACAGGGGCTGGGACTGAAGCTTTCTTT. Encoded protein: CASSSGTGAGTEAFF.